The 31 T cell receptor beta chains in this list originate from one sample, sequenced in a study of cytomegalovirus exposure and HLA in healthy donors. Repertoires were generated with immunoSEQ multiplex PCR, while TCRdb's copy carries only in-frame clones and drops some. The sample lists 200,000 to 250,000 clones, about 90% seen once, with about 12% in the top ten. Sequenced sample: PBMCs. The source is a man younger than 35 in good health and CMV-seropositive.

This chain connects TRBV9 to TRBJ2-5, with D perhaps assigned TRBD1 or TRBD2 (5 bases each). CDR3 length: 14 residues. Trimming pared 3 bases from V and 1 base from J, leaving 10 bases between. Germline assignment: CDR1 SGDLS and CDR2 YYNGEE. The CDR3 region is CASSGPGTQETQYF. In nucleotides, the CDR3 is TGTGCCAGCAGCGGGCCCGGGACCCAAGAGACCCAGTACTTC.

V is TRBV4-3 and J is TRBJ2-7, with 7 bases identical to TRBD2. From germline, CDR1 is LGHNA and CDR2 YSLEER. V gave up 0 bases and J gave up 2 bases; unmatched junction bases: 1. The CDR3 consists of 14 residues. CDR3 bases: TGCGCCAGCAGCCAAGATCTAGCGGCCTACGAGCAGTACTTC. The encoded protein is CASSQDLAAYEQYF.

The gene calls are TRBV28 and TRBJ2-5; 9 bases agree with TRBD1. V was pared by 7 bases and J by 2 bases, with 5 bases of the junction left unmatched. The CDR3 spans 14 residues. Per the germline V gene, CDR1 is MDHEN and CDR2 is SYDVKM. The CDR3 region is CASKTGGSQETQYF. The CDR3 DNA is TGTGCCAGCAAGACAGGGGGTAGTCAAGAGACCCAGTACTTC.

The chain has TRBV27 and TRBJ2-7; 9 bases are a match to TRBD1. In germline, CDR1 is MNHEY, CDR2 SMNVEV (reference sequence). The trim removed 2 bases at V and 4 bases at J, leaving 3 bases unmatched. This CDR3 has 14 residues. The CDR3 DNA follows: TGTGCCAGCAGTTTAATGACAGGGGGGTACGAGCAGTACTTC. Its translation: CASSLMTGGYEQYF.

J is TRBJ1-2 and V is TRBV4-1; 8 bases line up with TRBD1. From germline, CDR1 is MGHRA and CDR2 YSYEKL. This CDR3 is 15 amino acids long. Unmatched junction bases numbered 5, after V lost 2 bases and J lost 3 bases. CDR3 sequence reads: CASSQTQGADYGYTF. CDR3 in DNA: TGCGCCAGCAGCCAAACCCAGGGGGCTGACTATGGCTACACCTTC.

The chain employs TRBV7-9 and TRBJ2-3; D might be TRBD1 (5 bases). Germline values: CDR1 SEHNR, CDR2 FQNEAQ (reference sequence). With 9 bases removed from V and 5 bases from J, the gap between germline ends came to 21 bases. The CDR3 has 15 residues. The CDR3 spells CASTNRRDGEDTQYF. The CDR3 DNA reads as TGTGCCAGTACAAATCGCAGGGATGGCGAAGATACGCAGTATTTT. The full variable domain, rest sourced from reference TRBV7-9 and TRBJ2-3, is DTGVSQNPRHKITKRGQNVTFRCDPISEHNRLYWYRQTLGQGPEFLTYFQNEAQLEKSRLLSDRFSAERPKGSFSTLEIQRTEQGDSAMYLCASTNRRDGEDTQYFGPGTRLTVL.

The chain recombines TRBV9 with TRBJ2-7; weak D call: TRBD2 (6 bases). CDR1 and CDR2 (germline): SGDLS, YYNGEE. The germline V and J ends were trimmed by 4 bases and 2 bases, with 13 bases remaining between them. The CDR3 totals 14 residues. CDR3 in amino acids: CASSPIPGAYEQYF. CDR3 DNA: TGTGCCAGCAGCCCCATCCCGGGGGCCTACGAGCAGTACTTC.

The genes are TRBV27 and TRBJ1-4; D uncertain. V lost 6 bases and J 10 bases, leaving 15 bases between the germline ends. The CDR3 is 13 amino acids. From germline, CDR1 is MNHEY and CDR2 SMNVEV (reference sequence). The CDR3 coding sequence is TGTGCCAGCAGCCCGGCGGGCCTGAGAAAACTGTTTTTT. It yields the protein CASSPAGLRKLFF.

The rearrangement joins TRBV2 to TRBJ1-1, with a tentative D call TRBD1 (5 bases). Germline V gene data show CDR1 as SNHLY and CDR2 as FYNNEI. The CDR3 has 14 amino acids. V lost 2 bases to trimming and J lost 0 bases, with 7 bases between them. CDR3 residues: CASSERGVNTEAFF. CDR3 coding DNA: TGTGCCAGCAGTGAAAGGGGAGTGAACACTGAAGCTTTCTTT.

V and J are TRBV6-6 and TRBJ2-7, with 7 bases aligning to TRBD1. The CDR3 has 16 residues. Germline CDR1 and CDR2: MNHNY and SVGAGI (reference sequence). Losses at the gene ends were 4 bases for V and 6 bases for J; bases not matched to a gene: 15. For the CDR3, the DNA is TGTGCCAGCAGTTTCGAGACAGGGAAGGGGATTCGCGAGCAGTACTTC. Translation: CASSFETGKGIREQYF.

The V gene is TRBV27, the J gene TRBJ2-2; no definite D call. Germline V lookup: CDR1 MNHEY, CDR2 SMNVEV (reference sequence). The CDR3 spans 12 residues. With 7 bases removed from V and 6 bases from J, the gap between germline ends came to 9 bases. The CDR3 sequence is CASTRPPGELFF. The CDR3 nucleotides read TGTGCCAGCACCCGACCTCCCGGGGAGCTGTTTTTT.

This chain links TRBV18 with TRBJ1-4; a weak D match, TRBD1 (5 bases). Deletions cut 2 bases from V and 2 bases from J, with 9 bases between. CDR1 is KGHSH, CDR2 LQKENI, per germline. The CDR3 is made up of 15 amino acids. The CDR3 here is CASSPGGGTNEKLFF. CDR3 bases: TGTGCCAGCTCACCAGGGGGAGGCACTAATGAAAAACTGTTTTTT.

This clone occurred once. The chain recombines TRBV28 with TRBJ1-2, with 7 nucleotides matching TRBD1. Looked up from germline, CDR1 is MDHEN and CDR2 is SYDVKM. J gave up 12 bases and V 1 base, and 8 bases lay outside the gene matches. This CDR3 has 13 residues. The CDR3 DNA sequence: TGTGCCAGCAGTTTATATCAGGGGGGCGCCGACACCTTC. Residues: CASSLYQGGADTF.

On this clone: Other DNA sequences in the sample encode the same CDR3. V usage is TRBV18 and J usage is TRBJ2-3; D ambiguous. With 3 bases removed from V and 6 bases from J, the gap between germline ends came to 4 bases. There are 11 residues in the CDR3. From germline, CDR1 is KGHSH and CDR2 LQKENI. The CDR3 spells CASSPSDTQYF. The CDR3 DNA reads as TGTGCCAGCTCACCTTCGGATACGCAGTATTTT.

This chain's CDR3 is CASRHGDREKNMNTEAFF. The CDR3 DNA reads as TGTGCCAGCAGACACGGGGACAGGGAGAAAAACATGAACACTGAAGCTTTCTTT. The chain is built from TRBV7-9 and TRBJ1-1; 9 nucleotides match TRBD1. V was clipped by 6 bases and J by 0 bases; unmatched bases: 14. Germline V CDR1 and CDR2: SEHNR, FQNEAQ (reference sequence). There are 18 residues in the CDR3.

As regards this clone: Other DNA sequences in the sample encode the same CDR3. The rearrangement joins TRBV5-1 to TRBJ2-2, with TRBD2 matching over 11 bases. After removal of 4 bases from V and 5 bases from J, the junction contained 4 bases not matched to a gene. There are 15 residues in the CDR3. In germline, CDR1 is SGHRS, CDR2 YFSETQ. In DNA, the CDR3 is TGCGCCAGCAGCACCGGGACTAGCGGTACCGGGGAGCTGTTTTTT. Its protein product is CASSTGTSGTGELFF.

This clone appeared once. This chain links TRBV30 with TRBJ2-7; 10 bases are a match to TRBD1. V was clipped by 6 bases and J by 2 bases; unmatched bases: 4. Germline values: CDR1 GTSNPN, CDR2 SVGIG (reference sequence). The CDR3 sequence is 13 residues long. In DNA form, the CDR3 reads TGTGCCTGCACAGGACAGGGGGCCTACGAGCAGTACTTC. Translated, it gives CACTGQGAYEQYF.

V is TRBV2 and J is TRBJ2-7; the D is unclear. Trimming removed 3 bases from V and 2 bases from J, with 11 bases in between. Looked up from germline, CDR1 is SNHLY and CDR2 is FYNNEI. This CDR3 has 14 residues. The CDR3 coding sequence is TGTGCCAGCAGTGAGCACGGGCCCCCCTACGAGCAGTACTTC. Its protein is CASSEHGPPYEQYF.

This chain connects TRBV5-1 to TRBJ1-2, with D unresolved. The CDR3 extends over 16 amino acids. The V end was cut by 2 bases, the J end by 4 bases, with 18 bases between. Germline CDR1 is SGHRS and CDR2 is YFSETQ. CDR3 residues: CASSLRWQPSLYGYTF. DNA of the CDR3: TGCGCCAGCAGCTTAAGGTGGCAGCCCTCTCTCTATGGCTACACCTTC.

This clone came up a few times. This chain connects TRBV2 to TRBJ1-2; D unclear. With 8 bases removed from V and 8 bases from J, the gap between germline ends came to 21 bases. This CDR3 spans 14 amino acids. CDR1 SNHLY and CDR2 FYNNEI come from the germline V gene. This chain's CDR3 is CASDGGVLPRGYTF. CDR3 coding DNA: TGTGCCAGCGATGGTGGAGTCCTCCCTAGGGGCTACACCTTC.

The chain combines TRBV28 with TRBJ1-5; D unclear. Germline lookup yields CDR1 MDHEN and CDR2 SYDVKM. The germline V and J ends were trimmed by 7 bases and 4 bases, with 14 bases remaining between them. The CDR3 has 14 residues. CDR3 in amino acids: CASTASGLNQPQHF. CDR3 bases: TGTGCCAGCACCGCGTCGGGGTTGAATCAGCCCCAGCATTTT.

The V call is TRBV10-3, the J call TRBJ2-2; TRBD1 aligns across 7 bases. The ends lost 3 bases at V and 5 bases at J; junction bases unmatched: 15. Germline V gene sequence: CDR1 ENHRY, CDR2 SYGVKD. The CDR3 totals 18 residues. DNA for the CDR3: TGTGCCATCAGTGATTTTCGAGACAGGGAAAGAAGGACCGGGGAGCTGTTTTTT. Protein sequence: CAISDFRDRERRTGELFF.

This clone showed up many times. This rearrangement joins TRBV5-1 to TRBJ1-1; D is perhaps TRBD1 (5 bases). The ends were cut back, 5 bases at V and 0 bases at J, with 11 bases in the middle. This CDR3 has 14 residues. Germline-derived CDR1 and CDR2 are SGHRS and YFSETQ. The CDR3 spells CASRQDTMNTEAFF. The CDR3 nucleotides read TGCGCCAGCAGGCAGGACACCATGAACACTGAAGCTTTCTTT.

The chain is built from TRBV7-2 and TRBJ2-5; unclear D gene. The CDR3 loop spans 13 amino acids. V lost 2 bases and J 5 bases, leaving 9 bases between the germline ends. Germline CDR1 reads SGHTA; CDR2 reads FQGNSA. CDR3 residues: CASSLSGLETQYF. CDR3 bases: TGTGCCAGCAGCTTAAGTGGGCTTGAGACCCAGTACTTC.

Note on this clone: The sample carries other DNA sequences with the same CDR3. The chain couples TRBV29-1 to TRBJ1-1; D not resolved. V lost 3 bases to trimming and J lost 1 base, with 6 bases between them. The CDR3 is made up of 12 amino acids. The germline V gene encodes CDR1 SQVTM and CDR2 ANQGSEA. This chain's CDR3 is CSVDRANTEAFF. As DNA, the CDR3 is TGCAGCGTTGATCGGGCGAACACTGAAGCTTTCTTT.

The table lists this clone with many counts. J is TRBJ2-6 and V is TRBV6-1; D possibly corresponds to TRBD2 (6 bases). Germline loops: CDR1 MNHNS, CDR2 SASEGT. Trimming took 0 bases from V and 0 from J, leaving 6 bases between them. The CDR3 loop spans 16 amino acids. The CDR3 reads CASSEAGLSGANVLTF. DNA for the CDR3: TGTGCCAGCAGTGAAGCGGGACTCTCTGGGGCCAACGTCCTGACTTTC.

The chain has TRBV6-5 and TRBJ2-7, with 7 bases fitting TRBD2. This CDR3 is built from 15 residues. J was trimmed by 4 bases and V by 2 bases; bases with no gene match: 8. Germline CDR1 reads MNHEY; CDR2 reads SVGAGI. In DNA form, the CDR3 reads TGTGCCAGCAGTTACGCCCAGGGAGGGTGGTACGAGCAGTACTTC. It is translated as CASSYAQGGWYEQYF.

The chain's CDR3 is CASSLIPTLAGVTEQYF. CDR3 DNA sequence: TGTGCCAGCAGCTTAATCCCCACTCTAGCGGGAGTGACCGAGCAGTACTTC. The chain combines TRBV7-2 with TRBJ2-7; 10 bases map to TRBD2. The CDR3 is 17 residues long. V was clipped by 2 bases and J by 6 bases; unmatched bases: 13. The germline gives CDR1 SGHTA, CDR2 FQGNSA.

The chain has TRBV9 and TRBJ2-1; 9 bases align to TRBD2. Germline assignment: CDR1 SGDLS and CDR2 YYNGEE. The CDR3 sequence is 17 residues long. The trim removed 0 bases at V and 2 bases at J, leaving 6 bases unmatched. The DNA for the CDR3 is TGTGCCAGCAGCGTAGATAGCGGGAGTTCCACCTACAATGAGCAGTTCTTC. Translation: CASSVDSGSSTYNEQFF.

The rearrangement links TRBV4-1 to TRBJ1-2, with 8 bases matching TRBD1. The CDR3 is 15 amino acids. Germline lookup yields CDR1 MGHRA and CDR2 YSYEKL. The ends lost 2 bases at V and 6 bases at J; junction bases unmatched: 8. The DNA for the CDR3 is TGCGCCAGCAGCCAAACGGACAGGGTAGGGCATGGCTACACCTTC. Its protein product is CASSQTDRVGHGYTF.

This clone was seen only once. The gene calls are TRBV6-1 and TRBJ2-1; no clear D gene. This CDR3 is built from 14 residues. CDR1 MNHNS and CDR2 SASEGT come from the germline V gene. V dropped 0 bases and J dropped 5 bases, with 8 bases sitting between them. CDR3 loop: CASSEAEENNEQFF. In DNA, the CDR3 is TGTGCCAGCAGTGAAGCGGAAGAAAACAATGAGCAGTTCTTC.